A single sample is the source of the 9 T cell receptor beta chains below, sequenced in a study of T cells after yellow fever vaccination. TCRdb passed the 5' RACE reads through MiXCR, listing each CDR3 protein once. Of about 310,000 distinct CDR3 sequences listed, around 3.6% are singletons. The sample was PBMCs, taken on the day of the yellow fever booster vaccination. The source of these receptors is a man aged 18 to 29 who received the YFV17D yellow fever vaccine.

Many counts were recorded for this clonotype. The chain combines TRBV7-2 with TRBJ1-1; a possible D gene is TRBD1 (6 bases). Trimming took off 1 base at V and 10 bases at J, with 10 bases between the two ends. Per germline, CDR1 SGHTA and CDR2 FQGNSA. The CDR3 covers 12 residues. This CDR3 reads CASSLENRVAFF. The CDR3 DNA reads as TGTGCCAGCAGCTTAGAAAACAGGGTAGCTTTCTTT.

The table lists this clonotype with many counts. Written as DNA, the CDR3 is TGCGCCAGCAGCTTTGGGGGGAGCGAGCAGTACTTC. Translated, it gives CASSFGGSEQYF. J is TRBJ2-7 and V is TRBV5-1, with D perhaps TRBD2 (6 bases). Germline V CDR1 and CDR2: SGHRS, YFSETQ. Trimming stripped 2 bases from V and 6 bases from J, with 9 bases between. The CDR3 runs 12 residues.

In this sample, this clonotype turned up many times. This chain uses TRBV20-1 with TRBJ1-1; D call uncertain. Looked up from germline, CDR1 is DFQATT and CDR2 is SNEGSKA (reference sequence). The CDR3 runs to 13 residues. Trimming took 4 bases from V and 6 from J, leaving 15 bases between them. The CDR3 protein is CSAMASNWAEAFF. The CDR3 nucleotides are TGCAGTGCTATGGCCTCGAATTGGGCTGAAGCTTTCTTT.

At least ten counts were recorded for this clonotype. The chain uses TRBV10-2 and TRBJ2-7; D assignment may be TRBD1 or TRBD2 (5 bases each). Germline V gene lookup returns CDR1 WSHSY and CDR2 SAAADI. The CDR3 totals 14 residues. V lost 7 bases to trimming and J lost 3 bases, with 16 bases between them. Written as DNA, the CDR3 is TGCGCCAGCATGAATAAGAGGGACGGCTACGAGCAGTACGTC. Amino acid sequence: CASMNKRDGYEQYV.

This clonotype was recorded many times. V usage is TRBV3-1 and J usage is TRBJ2-7, with 8 bases lining up with TRBD2. CDR3 size: 16 residues. CDR1 is LGHDT and CDR2 is YNNKEL in the germline V gene (reference sequence). V lost 1 base, J lost 6 bases, and 11 bases stayed unmatched. The DNA of the CDR3 is TGTGCCAGCAGCCAAGGGATAGCGGGCCTAGCGGGCGAGCAGTACTTC. It is translated as CASSQGIAGLAGEQYF.

At least ten counts were recorded for this clonotype. The gene calls are TRBV18 and TRBJ2-5, with D unresolved. V was pared by 4 bases and J by 0 bases, with 12 bases between. The CDR3 covers 15 residues. Germline-derived CDR1 and CDR2 are KGHSH and LQKENI. The CDR3 sequence: CASSLIITNQETQYF. In DNA, the CDR3 is TGTGCCAGCTCACTCATAATAACCAACCAAGAGACCCAGTACTTC.

This clonotype was found many times. CDR3 coding DNA: TGCGCCAGCAGCTTCGGGCTCGGGGAGACCCAGTACTTC. It encodes CASSFGLGETQYF. J is TRBJ2-5 and V is TRBV5-1, with D unresolved. From germline, CDR1 is SGHRS and CDR2 YFSETQ. The CDR3 contains 13 residues. Between the trimmed V and J ends, which lost 2 bases and 5 bases, there was a span of 10 bases.

This clonotype was recorded many times. The rearrangement links TRBV4-1 to TRBJ2-7; possible D gene TRBD2, 6 bases. The germline V gene has CDR1 MGHRA and CDR2 YSYEKL. V was shortened by 1 base and J by 7 bases, with 17 bases between the two germline ends. The CDR3 runs to 15 residues. DNA of the CDR3: TGCGCCAGCAGCCAAGCGGTTGGGCTAGCGCAGGAGCAGTACTTC. Translating gives CASSQAVGLAQEQYF.

This clonotype was found a few times. This sequence joins TRBV10-3 and TRBJ2-5; possibly TRBD2 for D (6 bases). The CDR3 is 13 amino acids. Trimming shortened V by 7 bases and J by 4 bases, and 13 bases separated the two germline ends. CDR1 is ENHRY, CDR2 SYGVKD, per germline. Written as DNA, the CDR3 is TGTGCCATCAATAGTGGGGGAGGAGAGACCCAGTACTTC. This codes for CAINSGGGETQYF.